The 21 T cell receptor beta chains in this list originate from one sample, sequenced in a study of T-cell reconstitution after alpha-beta-depleted transplantation in children. A TCRbeta library incorporating unique molecular identifiers was prepared. A single record per CDR3 protein comes from TCRdb applying MiXCR to the PCR reads. The repertoire consists of approximately 1,000,000 distinct CDR3 sequences, with under 30% occurring once and the leading ten covering roughly 31%. The specimen was PBMCs, mostly from graft donor cells, collected 360 days after TCRalphabeta/CD19-depleted stem cell transplant. The source is a boy under three years old who had a stem cell transplant for SCID, so the T cells may come from the graft donor.

This chain uses TRBV20-1 with TRBJ2-2; 11 nucleotides line up with TRBD1. CDR3 size: 14 residues. V trimming: 3 bases; J trimming: 5 bases; junction bases outside the gene matches: 2. CDR1 is DFQATT, CDR2 SNEGSKA, per germline (reference sequence). The CDR3 spells CSARGTGGTGELFF. The DNA of the CDR3 is TGCAGTGCTAGGGGGACAGGGGGGACCGGGGAGCTGTTTTTT.

This sequence joins TRBV4-1 and TRBJ2-1; the D is unclear. Germline assignment: CDR1 MGHRA and CDR2 YSYEKL. This CDR3 comprises 15 residues. V lost 4 bases, J lost 0 bases, and 10 bases lay in between. CDR3: CASSLERVSYNEQFF. CDR3 DNA: TGCGCCAGCAGCCTGGAAAGGGTCTCCTACAATGAGCAGTTCTTC.

On this clonotype itself: Possible read error: a much larger clone is one base away. The rearrangement uses TRBV6-1 and TRBJ2-1; the match to TRBD1 covers 10 bases. The germline gives CDR1 MNHNS, CDR2 SASEGT. The CDR3 extends over 15 amino acids. After removal of 6 bases from V and 4 bases from J, the junction contained 6 bases not matched to a gene. CDR3 sequence reads: CASSTGTGAYNEQFF. DNA for the CDR3: TGTGCCAGCAGCACCGGGACAGGGGCTTACAATGAGCAGTTCTTC.

This clonotype was seen more than once but under ten times. V is TRBV12-3 or TRBV12-4 and J is TRBJ2-7, with D possibly TRBD2 on 5 matching bases. The CDR3 runs to 14 residues. Trimming shortened V by 3 bases and J by 2 bases, and 11 bases separated the two germline ends. The CDR3, as DNA: TGTGCCAGCAGTTTTTCGGGGAAACCCTACGAGCAGTACTTC. As protein: CASSFSGKPYEQYF.

This sequence joins TRBV11-1 and TRBJ2-5; tentative D call: TRBD1 (6 bases). Germline CDR1 reads SGHAT; CDR2 reads FQDESV (reference sequence). The CDR3 is made up of 18 amino acids. V lost 2 bases and J 1 base, leaving 20 bases between the germline ends. The CDR3 sequence is CASSLPTPTGDLQETQYF. CDR3 DNA sequence: TGTGCCAGCAGCTTACCAACACCGACAGGCGACCTCCAAGAGACCCAGTACTTC.

This clonotype was counted a few times. This chain links TRBV20-1 with TRBJ2-7; D is perhaps TRBD2 (6 bases). The V and J ends lost 3 bases and 4 bases respectively, with 19 bases between them. This CDR3 region has 15 residues. Germline V lookup: CDR1 DFQATT, CDR2 SNEGSKA (reference sequence). The CDR3 nucleotides are TGCAGTGCTAGGGGCCCCGGGACTTTTACATACGAGCAGTACTTC. Its translation: CSARGPGTFTYEQYF.

The CDR3 reads CASSPRYEQETQYF. The CDR3 bases are TGTGCCAGCTCACCCCGATATGAACAAGAGACCCAGTACTTC. V gene TRBV18 combines with J gene TRBJ2-5; no definite D call. V shed 3 bases and J shed 2 bases, with 10 bases lying between them. This CDR3 spans 14 amino acids. Looked up from germline, CDR1 is KGHSH and CDR2 is LQKENI.

This sequence joins TRBV21-1 and TRBJ1-1. TRBV21-1 is a pseudogene segment. The CDR3 sequence is 12 residues long. In DNA, the CDR3 is TGTGCCAGCAGCAAAACTACCGGTGAAGCTTTCTTT. This encodes CASSKTTGEAFF.

This clonotype was observed a single time. V and J are TRBV4-2 and TRBJ2-5; 9 bases line up with TRBD1. V was pared by 1 base and J by 1 base, with 10 bases of the junction left unmatched. The CDR3 length is 18 residues. Looked up from germline, CDR1 is LGHNA and CDR2 is YNFKEQ. CDR3 nucleotides: TGTGCCAGCAGCCAAGCTATATGGACAGGGGTGTCCCAAGAGACCCAGTACTTC. This codes for CASSQAIWTGVSQETQYF.

At least ten counts were recorded for this clonotype. The CDR3: CASSHQRGGYNEQYF. The DNA of the CDR3 is TGCGCCAGCAGCCACCAGCGGGGGGGCTATAACGAGCAGTACTTC. The V call is TRBV4-1, the J call TRBJ2-7; 10 bases fit TRBD2. The CDR3 has 15 residues. Losses at the gene ends were 3 bases for V and 5 bases for J; bases not matched to a gene: 7. Germline V gene lookup returns CDR1 MGHRA and CDR2 YSYEKL.

The chain links TRBV4-1 to TRBJ2-7, with D perhaps matching TRBD2 (5 bases). This CDR3 region has 15 residues. The germline CDR1 and CDR2 sequences are MGHRA and YSYEKL. V lost 1 base and J lost 5, with 15 bases in between. In DNA form, the CDR3 reads TGCGCCAGCAGCCAAGCTCACTGGACTCCTGACGAGCAGTACTTC. This encodes CASSQAHWTPDEQYF.

V and J are TRBV2 and TRBJ1-1; D gene uncertain. Trimming left V 0 bases short and J 11 bases short, with 19 bases between. Germline CDR1 is SNHLY and CDR2 is FYNNEI. This CDR3 has 15 amino acids. The CDR3 coding sequence is TGTGCCAGCAGTGAAGCCAGAGGTTATGAAGGAGCGGCTTTCTTT. Amino acid sequence: CASSEARGYEGAAFF. Complete variable domain (other parts from reference TRBV2 and TRBJ1-1): EPEVTQTPSHQVTQMGQEVILRCVPISNHLYFYWYRQILGQKVEFLVSFYNNEISEKSEIFDDQFSVERPDGSNFTLKIRSTKLEDSAMYFCASSEARGYEGAAFFGQGTRLTVV.

The rearrangement joins TRBV4-1 to TRBJ2-3, with D possibly TRBD1 on 6 matching bases. V lost 4 bases and J lost 1, with 9 bases in between. The length of the CDR3 is 14 residues. The germline V gene has CDR1 MGHRA and CDR2 YSYEKL. DNA of the CDR3: TGCGCCAGCAGCCGGGGGCCTCGCACAGATACGCAGTATTTT. Translating gives CASSRGPRTDTQYF.

The chain has TRBV19 and TRBJ1-3; TRBD1 might be the D (5 bases). CDR3 size: 14 residues. Trimming left V 7 bases short and J 0 bases short, with 10 bases between. Looked up from germline, CDR1 is LNHDA and CDR2 is SQIVND (reference sequence). The CDR3 bases are TGTGCCAGTACGCGACAGTTCTCTGGAAACACCATATATTTT. Encoded protein: CASTRQFSGNTIYF. Variable domain in full (rest from reference TRBV19 and TRBJ1-3): DGGITQSPKYLFRKEGQNVTLSCEQNLNHDAMYWYRQDPGQGLRLIYYSQIVNDFQKGDIAEGYSVSREKKESFPLTVTSAQKNPTAFYLCASTRQFSGNTIYFGEGSWLTVV.

V and J are TRBV6-1 and TRBJ2-7; D remains ambiguous. The germline V gene encodes CDR1 MNHNS and CDR2 SASEGT. The V and J ends lost 7 bases and 3 bases respectively, with 16 bases between them. The CDR3 contains 14 residues. The CDR3 loop reads CASTKAWFGYEQYF. The CDR3 DNA reads as TGTGCCAGCACAAAAGCATGGTTCGGCTACGAGCAGTACTTC.

This clonotype was seen only a few times. V gene TRBV12-3 or TRBV12-4 combines with J gene TRBJ2-7; D is possibly TRBD1 (6 bases). V was trimmed by 6 bases and J by 5 bases, leaving 20 bases between them. CDR3 length: 15 residues. The CDR3 sequence: CASSPRDTRADEQYF. Written as DNA, the CDR3 is TGTGCCAGCAGCCCCCGGGACACGAGGGCGGACGAGCAGTACTTC.

The gene calls are TRBV6-1 and TRBJ2-5; D is possibly TRBD1 (6 bases). V was cut by 6 bases and J by 5 bases, with 19 bases left in between. The germline V gene has CDR1 MNHNS and CDR2 SASEGT. The CDR3 is 15 residues long. The DNA for the CDR3 is TGTGCCAGCAGGCAACAACGACAGGCGTTGGAGACCCAGTACTTC. As protein: CASRQQRQALETQYF.

This chain joins TRBV29-1 and TRBJ2-1, with no clear D. V was pared by 7 bases and J by 0 bases, with 7 bases between. CDR1 is SQVTM and CDR2 is ANQGSEA in the germline V gene. CDR3 length: 12 amino acids. DNA of the CDR3: TGCAGCGCGATTCCCTCCTACAATGAGCAGTTCTTC. It translates to CSAIPSYNEQFF.

The rearrangement links TRBV6-2 or TRBV6-3 to TRBJ2-7, with TRBD2 matching 10 bases. With V trimmed by 2 bases and J by 3 bases, 4 bases remained unmatched. This CDR3 comprises 15 residues. CDR1 is MNHEY and CDR2 is SVGEGT in the germline V gene. DNA of the CDR3: TGTGCCAGCAGTTACCTAGCGGGGGCCCACTACGAGCAGTACTTC. It translates to CASSYLAGAHYEQYF.

The chain combines TRBV12-3 or TRBV12-4 with TRBJ2-4, with D possibly TRBD1 on 6 matching bases. The CDR3 sequence is 15 residues long. The V gene lost 5 bases and the J gene lost 0 bases, with 11 bases spanning the gap. The CDR3 protein is CASSPDRAAKNIQYF. For the CDR3, the DNA is TGTGCCAGCAGTCCGGACAGAGCAGCCAAAAACATTCAGTACTTC.

This chain connects TRBV28 to TRBJ2-5; 8 bases map to TRBD1. The CDR3 sequence is 15 residues long. V was clipped by 6 bases and J by 2 bases; unmatched bases: 8. Germline-derived CDR1 and CDR2 are MDHEN and SYDVKM. The CDR3 DNA reads TGTGCCAGCAGATCGGGTAGGACAGGGCAAGAGACCCAGTACTTC. Encoded protein: CASRSGRTGQETQYF.